This T cell receptor (beta chain) was recorded in a study of Ad26.COV2.S vaccination and SARS-CoV-2 variants. The protocol was immunoSEQ multiplex PCR, while the TCRdb copy is restricted to in-frame clones and leaves out a portion. The data contain about 680,000 clones, roughly 90% of them singletons. Specified treatment: roughly 19 received Ad26.COV2.S at low or high dose, single or two shots; roughly five received placebo; per-sample allocation not given. Repertoires come from day 63 after the first vaccine or placebo injection. The CDR3 contains 14 residues. CDR1 and CDR2 from the germline V gene are LGHNA and YNFKEQ. Trimming cost V 2 bases and J 1 base, with 9 bases left between them.

Sequencing used peripheral blood, obtained in a trial of Ad26.COV2.S vaccine versus placebo. V gene TRBV4-2 combines with J gene TRBJ2-7, with D tentatively TRBD1 (6 bases). This TCR came from a person between 18 and 65 years old who received the Ad26.COV2.S COVID-19 vaccine or a placebo. The chain's CDR3 is CASSQTGTSYEQYF. The CDR3 nucleotides are TGTGCCAGCAGCCAAACGGGGACATCCTACGAGCAGTACTTC.